This TCR beta chain came from a study of blood T cell repertoires in COVID-19. The overall study: Sources were T cells, B-cell-depleted T cells, or PBMCs; the material itself was cDNA or gDNA.

TCRdb keeps only in-frame clones here, not all; method: immunoSEQ multiplex PCR. The top ten hold approximately 5.9% of the sample, which has some 200,000 clones, over 75% seen once. CDR1 and CDR2 from the germline V gene are SGHNT and YENEEA. Unmatched junction bases numbered 7, after V lost 3 bases and J lost 1 base. The CDR3 sequence is 17 residues long. This clone was observed a single time. This chain uses TRBV11-3 with TRBJ2-2; 8 nucleotides agree with TRBD1. Specimen: peripheral blood. This TCR derives from an elderly man with acute or convalescent COVID-19. Here the CDR3 DNA reads TGTGCCAGCAGCTTGGGAGTCGGGACAGGGAACACCGGGGAGCTGTTTTTT. It specifies CASSLGVGTGNTGELFF.